These 22 T cell receptor beta chains came from one sample sequenced in a study of human T cells and chemical hapten exposure. Time point indicated: patch test 1, 2 weeks after DPC sensitization. As for treatment: therapeutic diphenylcyclopropenone sensitization with weekly scalp DPC. A single record per CDR3 protein comes from TCRdb applying MiXCR to the RACE reads. The sample holds 75,000 to 100,000 distinct CDR3 sequences, around 12% seen once. The specimen comprised whole blood, sampled in connection with sensitization to the hapten diphenylcyclopropenone (DPC). The source of these receptors is a woman between 40 and 50 years old with alopecia areata. Some clones in this sample may be carry-over from other donors' samples.

This rearrangement joins TRBV19 to TRBJ2-7; a weak D match, TRBD2 (6 bases). Trimming took off 7 bases at V and 3 bases at J, with 13 bases between the two ends. The CDR3 is made up of 13 amino acids. Germline V CDR1 and CDR2: LNHDA, SQIVND (reference sequence). The CDR3 DNA reads TGTGCCAGTAATAAGGGAGGCTACTACGAGCAGTACTTC. Protein: CASNKGGYYEQYF.

This clonotype was observed many times. CDR3 protein: CSATEGPDTQYF. The CDR3 bases are TGCAGTGCAACGGAGGGTCCAGATACGCAGTATTTT. V is TRBV20-1 and J is TRBJ2-3; possible D gene TRBD2, 6 bases. The CDR3 sequence is 12 residues long. Germline CDR1 DFQATT, CDR2 SNEGSKA (reference sequence). V lost 6 bases and J 4 bases, leaving 11 bases between the germline ends.

The V and J genes are TRBV29-1 and TRBJ2-1; 9 nucleotides align to TRBD2. This CDR3 is 14 amino acids long. Germline CDR1 and CDR2: SQVTM and ANQGSEA. V shed 6 bases, J shed 6 bases, and the junction held 9 bases outside the gene matches. In DNA, the CDR3 is TGCAGCGTCGTCACCGGGACTAGCAGCAATGAGCAGTTCTTC. Its protein is CSVVTGTSSNEQFF.

Only a few counts were recorded for this clonotype. The chain links TRBV3-1 to TRBJ2-3; D not resolved. V was cut by 3 bases and J by 11 bases, with 21 bases left in between. Germline V gives CDR1 LGHDT, CDR2 YNNKEL (reference sequence). This CDR3 is built from 15 residues. The CDR3 protein is CASSHAALRDKWQYF. The CDR3 nucleotides read TGTGCCAGCAGCCACGCCGCCCTTCGTGACAAGTGGCAGTATTTT.

In its sample, this clonotype was seen once. The chain carries TRBV7-2 and TRBJ2-3; no definite D call. The CDR3 extends over 14 amino acids. CDR1 and CDR2 (germline): SGHTA, FQGNSA. V shed 3 bases and J shed 1 base, with 8 bases lying between them. Written as DNA, the CDR3 is TGTGCCAGCAGCTTGGGCTATGGCACAGATACGCAGTATTTT. Protein: CASSLGYGTDTQYF.

This clonotype has more than one count but fewer than ten. The chain joins TRBV18 to TRBJ1-1; D may be TRBD1 (5 bases). Germline-derived CDR1 and CDR2 are KGHSH and LQKENI. The CDR3 contains 13 residues. The V end lost 8 bases, the J end lost 1 base, and 11 bases lay between the germline ends. The CDR3 protein is CASREGENTEAFF. For the CDR3, the DNA is TGTGCCAGCCGCGAAGGGGAGAACACTGAAGCTTTCTTT.

This clonotype came up a few times. V is TRBV6-4 and J is TRBJ2-2, with 9 bases identical to TRBD1. Germline CDR1 MRHNA, CDR2 SNTAGT. The trim removed 6 bases at V and 10 bases at J, leaving 12 bases unmatched. The length of the CDR3 is 15 residues. CDR3 coding DNA: TGTGCCAGCAGCCCGGGACAGGGTTATTCGGCGGAGCTGTTTTTT. Translated: CASSPGQGYSAELFF.

This clonotype was detected a few times. CDR3 amino acids: CASSTYRGQRYNEQFF. The CDR3 DNA reads as TGTGCCAGCAGTACCTACAGGGGGCAGAGGTACAATGAGCAGTTCTTC. This rearrangement joins TRBV28 to TRBJ2-1; 9 bases are a match to TRBD1. The CDR3 loop spans 16 amino acids. Germline V gives CDR1 MDHEN, CDR2 SYDVKM. The junction had 9 bases not matched to a gene; V was cut back by 5 bases and J by 4 bases.

V usage is TRBV20-1 and J usage is TRBJ2-3, with TRBD2 matching over 10 bases. CDR3 length: 17 residues. The germline V gene encodes CDR1 DFQATT and CDR2 SNEGSKA (reference sequence). The V and J ends lost 0 bases and 1 base, in that order; junction bases with no gene match: 7. The CDR3 region has the DNA TGCAGTGCTAGAGATCCCTACGGGACTAGCGGCACAGATACGCAGTATTTT. Its translation: CSARDPYGTSGTDTQYF.

The chain combines TRBV30 with TRBJ2-7; D remains ambiguous. The V and J ends lost 2 bases and 2 bases respectively, with 4 bases between them. This CDR3 comprises 11 residues. From germline, CDR1 is GTSNPN and CDR2 SVGIG (reference sequence). In DNA form, the CDR3 reads TGTGCCTGGAGTCAAGCCTACGAGCAGTACTTC. Amino acids: CAWSQAYEQYF. The variable domain in full, with the rest retrieved from reference TRBV30 and TRBJ2-7, is SQTIHQWPATLVQPVGSPLSLECTVEGTSNPNLYWYRQAAGRGLQLLFYSVGIGQISSEVPQNLSASRPQDRQFILSSKKLLLSDSGFYLCAWSQAYEQYFGPGTRLTVT.

This clonotype was observed a few times. This chain uses TRBV4-1 with TRBJ1-4, with 7 positions matching TRBD1. The J segment lost 8 bases and the V segment lost 6 bases, leaving 12 bases of the junction unmatched. The CDR3 has 15 residues. Germline V gene data show CDR1 as MGHRA and CDR2 as YSYEKL. The CDR3 DNA reads TGCGCCAGCAGGCAAACCGGGACAGTCCCCGAAAAACTGTTTTTT. Its protein is CASRQTGTVPEKLFF.

This clonotype was picked up a small number of times. The V and J genes are TRBV3-1 and TRBJ2-1; 9 bases are a match to TRBD2. The CDR3 loop spans 15 amino acids. The V gene end was trimmed by 1 base and the J gene end by 4 bases; junction bases not matched to a gene: 2. Per the germline V gene, CDR1 is LGHDT and CDR2 is YNNKEL (reference sequence). CDR3 amino acids: CASSQASGNYNEQFF. The CDR3 coding sequence is TGTGCCAGCAGCCAAGCTAGCGGGAATTACAATGAGCAGTTCTTC.

This clonotype was seen many times. The CDR3: CASSTEGELFF. In DNA form, the CDR3 reads TGTGCCAGCAGTACGGAAGGGGAGCTGTTTTTT. The V gene is TRBV28, the J gene TRBJ2-2, with D hard to call. Trimming left V 5 bases short and J 8 bases short, with 6 bases between. Germline lookup yields CDR1 MDHEN and CDR2 SYDVKM. The CDR3 totals 11 residues.

The chain recombines TRBV28 with TRBJ2-7; D might be TRBD2 (5 bases). V gave up 7 bases and J gave up 2 bases, with 12 bases separating them. CDR1 MDHEN and CDR2 SYDVKM come from the germline V gene. The CDR3 covers 13 residues. This chain's CDR3 is CASTQDFPYEQYF. CDR3 DNA: TGTGCCAGCACCCAGGACTTCCCCTACGAGCAGTACTTC.

This clonotype has only a few counts. This chain links TRBV20-1 with TRBJ1-5; no clear D. CDR1 is DFQATT and CDR2 is SNEGSKA in the germline V gene (reference sequence). CDR3 length: 12 residues. The V end lost 7 bases, the J end lost 7 bases, and 14 bases lay between the germline ends. The DNA for the CDR3 is TGCAGTGTACAAAGTGGTGACCAGCCCCAGCATTTT. The encoded protein is CSVQSGDQPQHF.

This clonotype came up once. The V and J genes are TRBV28 and TRBJ2-4; 8 bases match TRBD1. J was trimmed by 3 bases and V by 5 bases; bases with no gene match: 3. Germline V gene lookup returns CDR1 MDHEN and CDR2 SYDVKM. This CDR3 contains 14 residues. The CDR3 here is CASSKGQVKNIQYF. DNA of the CDR3: TGTGCCAGCAGTAAGGGACAGGTCAAAAACATTCAGTACTTC.

This chain joins TRBV7-2 and TRBJ1-3; D may be TRBD1 (5 bases). The germline V gene encodes CDR1 SGHTA and CDR2 FQGNSA. This CDR3 has 16 amino acids. Trimming took 2 bases from V and 3 from J, leaving 14 bases between them. The CDR3 sequence: CASSLTQGGYGNTIYF. The CDR3 coding sequence is TGTGCCAGCAGCTTAACTCAGGGAGGATATGGAAACACCATATATTTT. Filled out from reference TRBV7-2 and TRBJ1-3, the complete variable domain reads GAGVSQSPSNKVTEKGKDVELRCDPISGHTALYWYRQSLGQGLEFLIYFQGNSAPDKSGLPSDRFSAERTGGSVSTLTIQRTQQEDSAVYLCASSLTQGGYGNTIYFGEGSWLTVV.

The gene calls are TRBV5-1 and TRBJ1-1; TRBD1 matches 9 bases. Per germline, CDR1 SGHRS and CDR2 YFSETQ. The trim removed 2 bases at V and 8 bases at J, leaving 4 bases unmatched. The CDR3 consists of 13 residues. The CDR3 loop reads CASSFGQGIEAFF. The DNA of the CDR3 is TGCGCCAGCAGCTTTGGACAGGGGATAGAAGCTTTCTTT.

This chain joins TRBV28 and TRBJ2-7; D is ambiguous. V was cut by 6 bases and J by 0 bases, with 6 bases left in between. This CDR3 region has 12 residues. Germline loops: CDR1 MDHEN, CDR2 SYDVKM. The CDR3 sequence: CASSQLSYEQYF. Here the CDR3 DNA reads TGTGCCAGCAGCCAACTCTCCTACGAGCAGTACTTC.

The J gene is TRBJ2-3, the V gene TRBV14; D uncertain. Trimming removed 0 bases at V and 4 bases at J, with 5 bases between. CDR1 and CDR2 from the germline V gene are SGHDN and FVKESK. This CDR3 is built from 13 residues. The CDR3 loop reads CASSQDLSDTQYF. The CDR3 DNA sequence: TGTGCCAGCAGCCAAGACCTGTCAGATACGCAGTATTTT.

This clonotype was observed a handful of times. CDR3 region: CASSATLAGELDIQYF. In DNA form, the CDR3 reads TGTGCCAGCAGCGCTACTTTAGCGGGAGAATTAGACATTCAGTACTTC. This chain links TRBV9 with TRBJ2-4; 9 bases map to TRBD2. The CDR3 length is 16 residues. Germline V CDR1 and CDR2: SGDLS, YYNGEE. V dropped 3 bases and J dropped 8; count of bases not matched to a gene: 12.

This clonotype was recorded many times. The chain links TRBV7-3 to TRBJ1-1; a possible D gene is TRBD1 (5 bases). V dropped 1 base and J dropped 5 bases, with 11 bases sitting between them. Germline CDR1 SGHTA, CDR2 FQGTGA. This CDR3 is built from 14 residues. CDR3 nucleotide sequence: TGTGCCAGCAGCTTAAACGCAGGGAGGACTGAAGCTTTCTTT. Translation gives CASSLNAGRTEAFF.